This TCR beta chain originates from a study of identical twins. Notes on the study in general: The authors noted that invariant MAIT and iNKT cells could partly confound zero-insertion analyses. Surplus twin overlap in beta out-of-frame sequences was less pronounced. Twin-shared out-of-frame alpha sequences showed excess low generation probability.

The V and J ends lost 5 bases and 7 bases respectively, with 5 bases between them. From germline, CDR1 is SQVTM and CDR2 ANQGSEA. The CDR3 is 9 amino acids. MiXCR, applied by TCRdb to the 5' RACE reads, yields one record per CDR3 protein. The sample has under 300,000 distinct CDR3 sequences, around 15% seen once. Only a few counts were recorded for this clonotype. Antigen specificity is unknown. The genes are TRBV29-1 and TRBJ1-1; D is uncertain. The source material was memory (CD45RO+) T cells sorted from blood. The origin of this receptor is a young woman in good health. The CDR3 is CSVMGEAFF. Here the CDR3 DNA reads TGCAGCGTTATGGGTGAAGCTTTCTTT. Variable domain in full (rest from reference TRBV29-1 and TRBJ1-1): SAVISQKPSRDICQRGTSLTIQCQVDSQVTMMFWYRQQPGQSLTLIATANQGSEATYESGFVIDKFPISRPNLTFSTLTVSNMSPEDSSIYLCSVMGEAFFGQGTRLTVV.